These 28 T cell receptor beta chains share one sample of origin, sequenced in a study of T cells in Graves' hyperthyroidism and ophthalmopathy. RNA transcripts served as the template for amplifying TCR beta CDR3 regions. HTBI primers drove first-round RT-PCR of the TCR CDR3. MiXCR, run by TCRdb on the multiplex PCR reads, gives a single entry per CDR3 protein. The repertoire includes hundreds of thousands of distinct CDR3 sequences, about 20% of them detected once, and about half sits in the top ten. Sequencing input: blood. These receptor sequences come from a man between 40 and 49 years old with Graves' ophthalmopathy.

This chain joins TRBV27 and TRBJ1-2; D not resolved. Germline CDR1 reads MNHEY; CDR2 reads SMNVEV (reference sequence). This CDR3 region has 14 residues. V gave up 6 bases and J gave up 4 bases, with 15 bases separating them. The CDR3: CASSQEGGIYGYTF. CDR3 in DNA: TGTGCCAGCAGCCAAGAGGGCGGAATCTATGGCTACACCTTC.

Only a few counts were recorded for this clonotype. The chain joins TRBV6-2 or TRBV6-3 to TRBJ1-1, with TRBD1 identical over 7 bases. J was trimmed by 0 bases and V by 3 bases; bases with no gene match: 10. The V gene's germline CDR1 is MNHEY and CDR2 SVGEGT. This CDR3 spans 17 amino acids. CDR3 residues: CASSYFGTERLNTEAFF. Here the CDR3 DNA reads TGTGCCAGCAGTTATTTTGGGACAGAAAGACTGAACACTGAAGCTTTCTTT.

This clonotype was found once. The V gene is TRBV9, the J gene TRBJ1-2; TRBD1 aligns across 9 bases. The junction had 9 bases not matched to a gene; V was cut back by 0 bases and J by 0 bases. This CDR3 region has 18 residues. Germline assignment: CDR1 SGDLS and CDR2 YYNGEE. CDR3 sequence (DNA): TGTGCCAGCAGCGTAGGGGACAGGGTCAGATCTGCTAACTATGGCTACACCTTC. This sequence encodes CASSVGDRVRSANYGYTF.

This chain uses TRBV6-1 with TRBJ1-5, with D tentatively TRBD1 (6 bases). From germline, CDR1 is MNHNS and CDR2 SASEGT. CDR3 length: 15 residues. Trimming took 6 bases from V and 3 from J, leaving 15 bases between them. CDR3 residues: CASRARTASNQPQHF. The CDR3 DNA sequence: TGTGCCAGCAGGGCCCGGACAGCCTCCAATCAGCCCCAGCATTTT.

V usage is TRBV20-1 and J usage is TRBJ2-4, with D perhaps matching TRBD2 (6 bases). The CDR3 totals 13 residues. V shed 3 bases and J shed 7 bases, with 13 bases lying between them. Per the germline V gene, CDR1 is DFQATT and CDR2 is SNEGSKA (reference sequence). The CDR3 reads CSARRRVRNIQYF. The DNA of the CDR3 is TGCAGTGCTAGGCGGAGGGTCAGGAACATTCAGTACTTC.

A few counts support this clonotype. The chain is built from TRBV10-3 and TRBJ1-2; 8 nucleotides match TRBD1. Germline values: CDR1 ENHRY, CDR2 SYGVKD. V lost 6 bases to trimming and J lost 6 bases; unmatched junction nucleotides: 15. The CDR3 is made up of 16 amino acids. CDR3 sequence (DNA): TGTGCCATCAGCCACGCGGCGGGCAGGGGGCTCGATGGCTACACCTTC. This codes for CAISHAAGRGLDGYTF.

Concerning this clonotype: This may arise from a read error, as a much more abundant clone is one base away. V gene TRBV11-2 combines with J gene TRBJ1-6, with D perhaps matching TRBD1 (5 bases). CDR3 length: 16 amino acids. Germline V gene sequence: CDR1 SGHAT, CDR2 FQNNGV. V gave up 7 bases and J gave up 9 bases, with 22 bases separating them. CDR3 loop: CASTLSGGTSSSPLHF. The CDR3 bases are TGTGCCAGCACCCTATCGGGAGGGACTAGCAGTTCACCCCTCCACTTT.

This chain links TRBV5-4 with TRBJ2-1; possible D gene TRBD1, 5 bases. The CDR3 is made up of 16 amino acids. The V end lost 1 base, the J end lost 6 bases, and 17 bases lay between the germline ends. Germline-derived CDR1 and CDR2 are SGHNT and YYREEE (reference sequence). Here the CDR3 reads CASSLWPDISGNEQFF. The CDR3 coding sequence is TGTGCCAGCAGCTTGTGGCCGGACATCAGTGGCAATGAGCAGTTCTTC.

This clonotype appeared many times. This chain joins TRBV28 and TRBJ2-3; the match to TRBD1 covers 7 bases. Germline V gene data show CDR1 as MDHEN and CDR2 as SYDVKM. The CDR3 runs to 16 residues. Germline trimming cut 3 bases from V and 1 base from J; bases unmatched to any gene: 7. The CDR3 loop reads CASSLRTGSRTDTQYF. In DNA, the CDR3 is TGTGCCAGCAGTTTGCGGACAGGATCCCGCACAGATACGCAGTATTTT.

The rearrangement links TRBV7-2 to TRBJ1-4; unclear D gene. CDR3 size: 15 residues. CDR1 and CDR2 from the germline V gene are SGHTA and FQGNSA. Trimming removed 2 bases from V and 3 bases from J, with 10 bases in between. This CDR3 reads CASSLTGSANEKLFF. The CDR3 bases are TGTGCCAGCAGCTTAACGGGGTCAGCTAATGAAAAACTGTTTTTT.

The chain couples TRBV5-1 to TRBJ2-1; TRBD1 matches 10 bases. This CDR3 region has 17 residues. The V segment lost 3 bases and the J segment 6 bases; nucleotides outside the gene matches: 12. Germline CDR1 and CDR2: SGHRS and YFSETQ. In DNA, the CDR3 is TGCGCCAGCAGCTCTTTGCGGACAGGGGGTATGATCAATGAGCAGTTCTTC. Translation: CASSSLRTGGMINEQFF.

V gene TRBV28 combines with J gene TRBJ1-6, with 9 bases identical to TRBD1. This CDR3 region has 14 residues. Trimming took 8 bases from V and 9 from J; bases not matched to a gene: 8. Germline loops: CDR1 MDHEN, CDR2 SYDVKM. This CDR3 is CASHSTGGGSPLHF. In DNA form, the CDR3 reads TGTGCCAGCCATTCTACAGGGGGCGGTTCACCCCTCCACTTT.

This clonotype was counted between two and nine times. This chain links TRBV6-1 with TRBJ2-7; perhaps TRBD1 as D (6 bases). CDR1 and CDR2 (germline): MNHNS, SASEGT. This CDR3 has 17 residues. V was pared by 5 bases and J by 3 bases, with 23 bases between. CDR3 loop: CASSIFTGTRGLYEQYF. Written as DNA, the CDR3 is TGTGCCAGCAGTATCTTCACAGGTACCAGGGGCCTCTACGAGCAGTACTTC.

This clonotype was recorded many times. The V gene is TRBV28, the J gene TRBJ2-7; D unclear. The CDR3 runs to 11 residues. V was pared by 6 bases and J by 0 bases, with 3 bases between. The germline CDR1 and CDR2 sequences are MDHEN and SYDVKM. CDR3 residues: CASSHSYEQYF. CDR3 bases: TGTGCCAGCAGCCACTCCTACGAGCAGTACTTC.

In its sample, this clonotype was seen a few times. This rearrangement joins TRBV4-3 to TRBJ1-5; D is perhaps TRBD1 (5 bases). Germline V gives CDR1 LGHNA, CDR2 YSLEER. Trimming removed 5 bases from V and 4 bases from J, with 21 bases in between. The CDR3 consists of 17 residues. CDR3 bases: TGCGCCAGCAGCGAGGCCGGGCGGGACCAAGGGAATCAGCCCCAGCATTTT. Its translation is CASSEAGRDQGNQPQHF.

A remark on this clonotype: One end of the junction fails to match germline, which may point to a read error. The chain recombines TRBV3-1 with TRBJ2-3; D is unresolved. The V gene's germline CDR1 is LGHDT and CDR2 YNNKEL (reference sequence). The CDR3 consists of 11 residues. The CDR3 protein is CASSQDLGLLF. CDR3 coding DNA: TGTGCCAGCAGCCAAGATCTGGGTCTGCTCTTT.

This clonotype occurred many times. CDR3 coding DNA: TGTGCCAGCAGCCCCGACAGGGGGCATGAGCAGTACTTC. This encodes CASSPDRGHEQYF. The chain recombines TRBV7-6 with TRBJ2-7; TRBD1 agrees at 10 bases. This CDR3 has 13 amino acids. Losses at the gene ends were 5 bases for V and 7 bases for J; bases not matched to a gene: 5. Germline CDR1 reads SGHVS; CDR2 reads FNYEAQ.

This chain links TRBV20-1 with TRBJ1-1; D possibly corresponds to TRBD1 (5 bases). The CDR3 sequence is 13 residues long. Germline CDR1 DFQATT, CDR2 SNEGSKA (reference sequence). Trimming stripped 3 bases from V and 1 base from J, with 9 bases between. This CDR3 is CSASPTANTEAFF. DNA for the CDR3: TGCAGTGCTAGCCCGACAGCGAACACTGAAGCTTTCTTT.

Worth noting for this clonotype: Relative to the germline gene, one junction end is altered; a read error may explain this. The chain uses TRBV19 and TRBJ2-3; tentatively, D is TRBD2 (5 bases). The CDR3 loop spans 16 amino acids. Per germline, CDR1 LNHDA and CDR2 SQIVND (reference sequence). The CDR3 DNA reads TGTGCCAGTAATATAGATCTGGGCGGGAGCACAGATACGCAGTATTTT. Translated, it gives CASNIDLGGSTDTQYF. The variable domain in full, completed from reference TRBV19 and TRBJ2-3, reads DGGITQSPKYLFRKEGQNVTLSCEQNLNHDAMYWYRQDPGQGLRLIYYSQIVNDFQKGDIAEGYSVSREKKESFPLTVTSAQKNPTAFYLCASNIDLGGSTDTQYFGPGTRLTVL.

This clonotype was counted ten times or more. The CDR3 sequence is CASSLTGHYGYTF. The CDR3 DNA follows: TGTGCCAGCAGTCTCACAGGGCACTATGGCTACACCTTC. This chain connects TRBV12-3 or TRBV12-4 to TRBJ1-2; weak D call: TRBD1 (6 bases). The CDR3 loop spans 13 amino acids. Deletions cut 5 bases from V and 3 bases from J, with 10 bases between.

About this clonotype itself: Given the absence of the conserved phenylalanine or tryptophan at the CDR3 end, a read error is likely. V gene TRBV7-8 combines with J gene TRBJ1-6, with D hard to call. There are 14 residues in the CDR3. In germline, CDR1 is SGHVS, CDR2 FQNEAQ. V was trimmed by 0 bases and J by 5 bases, leaving 5 bases between them. Written as DNA, the CDR3 is TGTGCCAGCAGCTTAGCCCCAAATAATTCACCCCTCCACCTT. Amino acids: CASSLAPNNSPLHL.

V gene TRBV7-8 combines with J gene TRBJ2-3; 8 bases are a match to TRBD2. CDR1 is SGHVS, CDR2 FQNEAQ, per germline. The CDR3 extends over 17 amino acids. Trimming at V came to 1 base and at J to 5 bases, leaving 11 bases not matched to a gene. The CDR3 is CASSLEGSGRVGDTQYF. In DNA, the CDR3 is TGTGCCAGCAGCTTAGAAGGGTCCGGGAGGGTCGGAGATACGCAGTATTTT.

This clonotype was observed a handful of times. CDR3 DNA: TGTGCCAGCAGCCCCCTGACTGCGTACCAAGAGACCCAGTACTTC. This gives the protein CASSPLTAYQETQYF. The chain uses TRBV7-6 and TRBJ2-5; D is unresolved. The CDR3 is made up of 15 amino acids. V was shortened by 5 bases and J by 0 bases, with 13 bases between the two germline ends. Germline CDR1 and CDR2: SGHVS and FNYEAQ.

This clonotype appeared many times. The CDR3 sequence is CASSPLAGDSYEQYF. CDR3 bases: TGTGCCAGCAGTCCCCTAGCGGGAGACTCCTACGAGCAGTACTTC. The chain employs TRBV27 and TRBJ2-7; 10 nucleotides line up with TRBD2. Trimming cost V 5 bases and J 0 bases; bases outside gene matches: 4. Germline assignment: CDR1 MNHEY and CDR2 SMNVEV (reference sequence). CDR3 length equals 15 residues.

The CDR3 DNA follows: TGCGCCAGCAGAGGCACGGCCACCTCCTACGAGCAGTACTTC. It codes for CASRGTATSYEQYF. The chain uses TRBV5-1 and TRBJ2-7; D gene ambiguous. Germline CDR1 SGHRS, CDR2 YFSETQ. Trimming cost V 5 bases and J 0 bases, with 12 bases left between them. This CDR3 has 14 amino acids.

V gene TRBV7-2 combines with J gene TRBJ1-2; maybe TRBD1 (5 bases). The ends were cut back, 1 base at V and 13 bases at J, with 16 bases in the middle. Per germline, CDR1 SGHTA and CDR2 FQGNSA. The CDR3 runs to 13 residues. The CDR3 region has the DNA TGTGCCAGCAGCTTAGGGGGGGAGGTCGCGGTCACCTTC. It specifies CASSLGGEVAVTF. The entire variable domain, with the rest obtained from reference TRBV7-2 and TRBJ1-2, is as follows: GAGVSQSPSNKVTEKGKDVELRCDPISGHTALYWYRQSLGQGLEFLIYFQGNSAPDKSGLPSDRFSAERTGGSVSTLTIQRTQQEDSAVYLCASSLGGEVAVTFGSGTRLTVV.

This clonotype appeared many times. The chain couples TRBV12-3 or TRBV12-4 to TRBJ2-7; 10 positions agree with TRBD2. Trimming cost V 5 bases and J 2 bases; bases outside gene matches: 6. CDR3 size: 15 residues. The CDR3 reads CASSRQAGGPYEQYF. CDR3 sequence (DNA): TGTGCCAGCAGTCGACAAGCGGGAGGGCCCTACGAGCAGTACTTC.

J is TRBJ2-5 and V is TRBV7-8; no firm D call. CDR3 length: 13 residues. V was trimmed by 4 bases and J by 1 base, leaving 7 bases between them. CDR1 is SGHVS and CDR2 is FQNEAQ in the germline V gene. CDR3 loop: CASSSRFQETQYF. CDR3 coding DNA: TGTGCCAGCAGCTCGAGGTTCCAAGAGACCCAGTACTTC.